This entry lists 18 T cell receptor beta chains sequenced from one sample in a study of blood T cell repertoires in COVID-19. Repertoires were generated with immunoSEQ multiplex PCR, while TCRdb's copy carries only in-frame clones and drops some. This sample carries about 70,000 clones, approximately 83% of them seen once, and the ten largest clones take more than 10%. Material for sequencing was peripheral blood. The receptors were sampled from a human donor in a cohort sampled during active COVID-19.

This clone was recorded once. V gene TRBV6-5 combines with J gene TRBJ1-4; 8 bases are shared with TRBD1. The CDR3 is made up of 14 amino acids. The junction had 10 bases not matched to a gene; V was cut back by 6 bases and J by 10 bases. Germline assignment: CDR1 MNHEY and CDR2 SVGAGI. The CDR3, as DNA: TGTGCCAGCAGGCAGGGGGCAGGTAGTGGAAAACTGTTTTTT. Translated, it gives CASRQGAGSGKLFF.

This clone occurred once. The rearrangement joins TRBV12-3 or TRBV12-4 to TRBJ1-1; perhaps TRBD1 as D (6 bases). This CDR3 region has 13 residues. Trimming stripped 6 bases from V and 5 bases from J, with 13 bases between. As DNA, the CDR3 is TGTGCCAGCAGCAGGGGAAGATGGACTGAAGCTTTCTTT. This translates into CASSRGRWTEAFF.

CDR3 region: CASSLIGGSKNSPLHF. Here the CDR3 DNA reads TGTGCCAGCAGCTTAATAGGGGGCTCAAAGAATTCACCCCTCCACTTT. The chain carries TRBV11-2 and TRBJ1-6, with TRBD1 matching over 7 bases. Germline values: CDR1 SGHAT, CDR2 FQNNGV. J was trimmed by 7 bases and V by 2 bases; bases with no gene match: 8. The CDR3 loop spans 16 amino acids.

The V gene is TRBV19, the J gene TRBJ1-2, with 8 bases identical to TRBD1. The CDR3 extends over 13 amino acids. Germline CDR1 is LNHDA and CDR2 is SQIVND (reference sequence). The CDR3 reads CVTRDRTNYGYTF. The CDR3 coding sequence is TGTGTCACCCGGGACAGGACTAACTATGGCTACACCTTC.

The chain combines TRBV28 with TRBJ2-5; TRBD2 matches at 11 bases. Looked up from germline, CDR1 is MDHEN and CDR2 is SYDVKM. V was pared by 5 bases and J by 3 bases, with 11 bases of the junction left unmatched. CDR3 size: 17 residues. The CDR3 nucleotides read TGTGCCAGCAGTGCCGGAGTTCTAGCGGGGGGTAAAGAGACCCAGTACTTC. It codes for CASSAGVLAGGKETQYF.

This clone came up once. This CDR3 is also generated by other DNA sequences in the sample. The chain links TRBV7-8 to TRBJ2-7, with 7 positions matching TRBD1. The CDR3 has 13 residues. The junction had 5 bases not matched to a gene; V was cut back by 5 bases and J by 4 bases. Germline V gene lookup returns CDR1 SGHVS and CDR2 FQNEAQ. The CDR3 nucleotides are TGTGCCAGCAGCCGACAGGGTGATTACGAGCAGTACTTC. Its protein product is CASSRQGDYEQYF.

J is TRBJ2-3 and V is TRBV7-2; D not certain. CDR3 size: 12 residues. The germline V and J ends were trimmed by 3 bases and 10 bases, with 11 bases remaining between them. CDR1 and CDR2 (germline): SGHTA, FQGNSA. Written as DNA, the CDR3 is TGTGCCAGCAGCTTCTCCCCCCCGGCGCAGTATTTT. It translates to CASSFSPPAQYF.

This chain joins TRBV9 and TRBJ2-1, with D perhaps matching TRBD1 (6 bases). Trimming took 3 bases from V and 5 from J, leaving 15 bases between them. Germline-derived CDR1 and CDR2 are SGDLS and YYNGEE. This CDR3 is 15 amino acids long. CDR3 coding DNA: TGTGCCAGCAGCGGGGGGCCCGGGGTCGACAATGAGCAGTTCTTC. Translated, it gives CASSGGPGVDNEQFF.

J is TRBJ1-1 and V is TRBV10-3; 7 bases agree with TRBD1. CDR1 is ENHRY and CDR2 is SYGVKD in the germline V gene. V lost 6 bases, J lost 1 base, and 2 bases stayed unmatched. This CDR3 contains 13 residues. The CDR3 nucleotides read TGTGCCATCAGATGGGACAGGAACACTGAAGCTTTCTTT. Translating it yields CAIRWDRNTEAFF.

The chain recombines TRBV6-5 with TRBJ1-4, with D possibly being TRBD1 (6 bases). The V gene lost 7 bases and the J gene lost 10 bases, with 19 bases spanning the gap. The germline gives CDR1 MNHEY, CDR2 SVGAGI. The CDR3 consists of 14 residues. The DNA for the CDR3 is TGTGCCAGCACCCAGGGGATAAGGTTTGGAAAACTGTTTTTT. Protein product: CASTQGIRFGKLFF.

This clone was observed a handful of times. This chain joins TRBV2 and TRBJ2-3, with 8 bases aligning to TRBD2. V shed 6 bases, J shed 4 bases, and the junction held 12 bases outside the gene matches. The CDR3 totals 16 residues. The germline V gene has CDR1 SNHLY and CDR2 FYNNEI. DNA of the CDR3: TGTGCCAGCAGCGTCGGGACTAGTCCCCTCCCAGATACGCAGTATTTT. Protein product: CASSVGTSPLPDTQYF.

The chain recombines TRBV19 with TRBJ2-2; no reliable D call. Germline V CDR1 and CDR2: LNHDA, SQIVND (reference sequence). The CDR3 contains 11 residues. The V and J ends lost 4 bases and 6 bases respectively, with 3 bases between them. The CDR3 is CASSTAGELFF. CDR3 coding DNA: TGTGCCAGTAGTACCGCCGGGGAGCTGTTTTTT.

The chain links TRBV5-1 to TRBJ1-2; D not certain. Germline CDR1 and CDR2: SGHRS and YFSETQ. This CDR3 comprises 15 residues. V was clipped by 4 bases and J by 4 bases, with 17 bases between them. Here the CDR3 reads CASSRVGQIPYGYTF. DNA for the CDR3: TGCGCCAGCAGCCGGGTGGGTCAGATCCCCTATGGCTACACCTTC.

The chain combines TRBV5-8 with TRBJ1-4; 7 bases match TRBD1. The length of the CDR3 is 15 residues. Germline CDR1 SGHTS, CDR2 YDEGEE. V was clipped by 3 bases and J by 5 bases; unmatched bases: 7. CDR3 sequence reads: CASSSGTVLNEKLFF. The CDR3 nucleotides read TGTGCCAGCAGCTCAGGGACAGTCCTCAATGAAAAACTGTTTTTT.

The chain has TRBV5-4 and TRBJ1-6, with 7 bases that match TRBD1. The V gene's germline CDR1 is SGHNT and CDR2 YYREEE (reference sequence). The CDR3 loop spans 13 amino acids. Trimming took 2 bases from V and 8 from J; bases not matched to a gene: 1. The CDR3: CASSFDRDSPLHF. As DNA, the CDR3 is TGTGCCAGCAGCTTTGACAGGGATTCACCCCTCCACTTT.

This rearrangement joins TRBV6-4 to TRBJ1-6; perhaps TRBD1 as D (5 bases). The germline gives CDR1 MRHNA, CDR2 SNTAGT. The CDR3 runs 14 residues. Trimming took 3 bases from V and 7 from J, leaving 10 bases between them. CDR3 amino acids: CASSERPGNSPLHF. The CDR3 DNA reads as TGTGCCAGCAGTGAACGACCAGGGAATTCACCCCTCCACTTT.

V is TRBV27 and J is TRBJ2-5, with D maybe TRBD2 (6 bases). Germline CDR1 is MNHEY and CDR2 is SMNVEV (reference sequence). The CDR3 is made up of 12 amino acids. V shed 4 bases and J shed 7 bases, with 10 bases lying between them. The CDR3 coding sequence is TGTGCCAGCAGTTACCCGGAGGGGACCCAGTACTTC. Protein: CASSYPEGTQYF.

V gene TRBV28 combines with J gene TRBJ2-3; TRBD2 might be the D (6 bases). The CDR3 sequence is 13 residues long. Looked up from germline, CDR1 is MDHEN and CDR2 is SYDVKM. Trimming shortened V by 7 bases and J by 1 base, and 9 bases separated the two germline ends. The CDR3 loop reads CASTWGGTDTQYF. The CDR3 DNA sequence: TGTGCCAGCACCTGGGGGGGCACAGATACGCAGTATTTT. The complete variable domain, with remaining parts taken from reference TRBV28 and TRBJ2-3, reads DVKVTQSSRYLVKRTGEKVFLECVQDMDHENMFWYRQDPGLGLRLIYFSYDVKMKEKGDIPEGYSVSREKKERFSLILESASTNQTSMYLCASTWGGTDTQYFGPGTRLTVL.